This section outlines one TCR beta chain sequence together with its context. These data originate in a study of blood T cell repertoires in COVID-19. Study at large: Specimens from acute and convalescent COVID-19 originated in the United States, Italy and Spain. T cells, B-cell-depleted T cells, or PBMCs provided the cDNA or gDNA that served as material.

Germline assignment: CDR1 LGHDT and CDR2 YNNKEL (reference sequence). V shed 0 bases and J shed 6 bases, with 11 bases lying between them. The CDR3 sequence is 15 residues long. Under the authors' procedure: The authors estimated nucleated cell counts from reference gene primer amplification. Method: immunoSEQ multiplex PCR; TCRdb's copy keeps in-frame clones and lacks some. D and trimming come from the DNA, and the V and J calls and clone size come from that table. The profile shows about 240,000 clones, roughly four fifths of them singletons. The chain couples TRBV3-1 (or the pseudogene TRBV3-2) to TRBJ2-2, with D perhaps matching TRBD2 (6 bases). Sequencing used peripheral blood. This clonotype was sampled from a woman in her fifties or sixties with active or convalescent COVID-19. CDR3 in DNA: TGTGCCAGCAGCCAAGATCTCGGGAGACCCGGGGAGCTGTTTTTT. It codes for CASSQDLGRPGELFF.